The clone carrying this TCR beta chain has a count of ten or more. Its specificity is not known. The library protocol tagged individual cDNA molecules with unique molecular identifiers. TCRdb analysed the 5' RACE reads with MiXCR anew, one entry per CDR3 protein. This table has 25,000 to 30,000 distinct CDR3 sequences, roughly 5.3% appearing once. This specimen belongs to a study of early T cells in non-severe SARS-CoV-2 infection. Whole-study context: The sequenced material was bulk RNA from unsorted whole blood, and its chains were unpaired.

Study outcomes and limitations: Anti-spike CD8 responses were favored by VDJdb matching, which missed private and CD4 specificities.

V was cut by 3 bases and J by 5 bases, with 8 bases left in between. Germline V gene data show CDR1 as ENHRY and CDR2 as SYGVKD. The CDR3 loop spans 13 amino acids. The sample was whole blood. The chain recombines TRBV10-3 with TRBJ1-5; D gene unclear. The clonotype comes from an adult who was a healthcare worker with PCR-confirmed SARS-CoV-2 infection or an uninfected control (not recorded which). CDR3: CAISDMEDQPQHF. The CDR3 DNA sequence: TGTGCCATCAGTGATATGGAGGATCAGCCCCAGCATTTT.